This T cell receptor (beta chain) is drawn from a study of graft-versus-host responses after intestinal transplantation. Study information: All recipients got anti-thymocyte globulin induction, then tacrolimus and steroids for 3 to 4 years.

General observations from the study: Recipient-marrow GvH clones were detected, some having first appeared in ileum or blood. HvG clone declines early post-transplant were associated with peak circulating GvH levels. Where graft-donor T cell macrochimerism was present, patients had high graft-versus-host to host-versus-graft clonal ratios in allografts.

About this clone: Its antigen is as yet unknown.

The CDR3 contains 16 residues. The ends were cut back, 0 bases at V and 7 bases at J, with 19 bases in the middle. Germline CDR1 and CDR2: SGHRS and YFSETQ. The repertoire was sequenced with immunoSEQ multiplex PCR; TCRdb's copy has only in-frame clones and lacks some. The table shows about 81,000 clones, with approximately 88% occurring only once. The TCR comes from a human donor who received an intestinal transplant. The chain uses TRBV5-1 and TRBJ1-2; maybe TRBD1 (5 bases). The source was unstimulated CD4+ T cells sorted from spleen or lymph node cells, collected before intestinal transplant. The chain's CDR3 is CASSLAGGAGPGGYTF. The CDR3 DNA reads as TGCGCCAGCAGCTTGGCCGGAGGGGCGGGCCCAGGTGGCTACACCTTC. The full variable domain, its missing parts supplied by reference TRBV5-1 and TRBJ1-2, is KAGVTQTPRYLIKTRGQQVTLSCSPISGHRSVSWYQQTPGQGLQFLFEYFSETQRNKGNFPGRFSGRQFSNSRSEMNVSTLELGDSALYLCASSLAGGAGPGGYTFGSGTRLTVV.